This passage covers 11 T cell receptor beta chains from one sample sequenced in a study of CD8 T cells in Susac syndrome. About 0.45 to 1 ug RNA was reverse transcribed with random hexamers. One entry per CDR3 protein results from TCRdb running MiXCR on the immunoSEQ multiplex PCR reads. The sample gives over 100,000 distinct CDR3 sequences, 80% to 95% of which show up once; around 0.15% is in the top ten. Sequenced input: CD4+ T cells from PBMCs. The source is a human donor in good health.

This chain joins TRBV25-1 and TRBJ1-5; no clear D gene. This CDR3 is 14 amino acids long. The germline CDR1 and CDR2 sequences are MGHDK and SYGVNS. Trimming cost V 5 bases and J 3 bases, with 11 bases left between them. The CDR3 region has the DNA TGTGCCAGCAGTCTATCAGCGTACAATCAGCCCCAGCATTTT. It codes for CASSLSAYNQPQHF. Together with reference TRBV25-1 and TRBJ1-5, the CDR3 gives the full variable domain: EADIYQTPRYLVIGTGKKITLECSQTMGHDKMYWYQQDPGMELHLIHYSYGVNSTEKGDLSSESTVSRIRTEHFPLTLESARPSHTSQYLCASSLSAYNQPQHFGDGTRLSIL.

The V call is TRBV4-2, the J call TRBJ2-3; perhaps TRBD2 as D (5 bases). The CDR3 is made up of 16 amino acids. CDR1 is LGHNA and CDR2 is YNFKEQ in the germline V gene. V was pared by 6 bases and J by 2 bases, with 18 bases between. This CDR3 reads CASSFTAVGSTDTQYF. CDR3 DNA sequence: TGTGCCAGCAGTTTTACAGCGGTAGGATCCACAGATACGCAGTATTTT.

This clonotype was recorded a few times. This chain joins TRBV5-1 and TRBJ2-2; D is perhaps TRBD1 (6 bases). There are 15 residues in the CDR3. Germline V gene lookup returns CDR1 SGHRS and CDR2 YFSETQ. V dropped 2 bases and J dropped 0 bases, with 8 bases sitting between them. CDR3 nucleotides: TGCGCCAGCAGCTTCGGACAGCCGAACACCGGGGAGCTGTTTTTT. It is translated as CASSFGQPNTGELFF.

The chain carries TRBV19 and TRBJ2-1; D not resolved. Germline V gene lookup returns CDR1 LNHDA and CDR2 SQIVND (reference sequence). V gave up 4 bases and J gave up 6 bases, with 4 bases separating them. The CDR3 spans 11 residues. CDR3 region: CASSTPNEQFF. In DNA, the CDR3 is TGTGCCAGTAGTACCCCCAATGAGCAGTTCTTC. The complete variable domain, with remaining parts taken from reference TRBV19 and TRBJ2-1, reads DGGITQSPKYLFRKEGQNVTLSCEQNLNHDAMYWYRQDPGQGLRLIYYSQIVNDFQKGDIAEGYSVSREKKESFPLTVTSAQKNPTAFYLCASSTPNEQFFGPGTRLTVL.

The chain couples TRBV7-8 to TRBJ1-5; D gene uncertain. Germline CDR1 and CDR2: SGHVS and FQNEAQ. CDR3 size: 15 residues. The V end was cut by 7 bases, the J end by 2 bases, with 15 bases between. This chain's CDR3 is CASTGAGQGNQPQHF. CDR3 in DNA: TGTGCCAGCACGGGAGCCGGGCAGGGCAATCAGCCCCAGCATTTT.

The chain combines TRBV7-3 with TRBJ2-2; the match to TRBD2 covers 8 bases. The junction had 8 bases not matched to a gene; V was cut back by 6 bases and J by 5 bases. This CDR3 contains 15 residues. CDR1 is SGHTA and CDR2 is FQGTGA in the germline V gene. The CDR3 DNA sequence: TGTGCCAGCAGTGCGGGAGGCGGAAGGACCGGGGAGCTGTTTTTT. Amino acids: CASSAGGGRTGELFF.

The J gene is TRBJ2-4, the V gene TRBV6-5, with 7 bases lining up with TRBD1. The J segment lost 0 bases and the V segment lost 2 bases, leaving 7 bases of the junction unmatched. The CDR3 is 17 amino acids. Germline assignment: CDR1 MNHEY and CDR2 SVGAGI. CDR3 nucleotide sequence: TGTGCCAGCAGTTACGGGACAGCGGCACTAGCCAAAAACATTCAGTACTTC. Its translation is CASSYGTAALAKNIQYF.

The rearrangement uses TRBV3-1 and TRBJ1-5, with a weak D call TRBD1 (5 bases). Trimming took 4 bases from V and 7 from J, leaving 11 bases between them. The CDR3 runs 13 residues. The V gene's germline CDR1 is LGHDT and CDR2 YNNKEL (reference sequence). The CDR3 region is CASSPQGFQPQHF. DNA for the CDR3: TGTGCCAGCAGCCCCCAGGGATTCCAGCCCCAGCATTTT.

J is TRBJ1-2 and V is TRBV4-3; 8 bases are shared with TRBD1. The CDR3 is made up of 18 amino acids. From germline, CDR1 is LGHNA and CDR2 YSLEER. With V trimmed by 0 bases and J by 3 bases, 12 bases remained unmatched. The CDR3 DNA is TGCGCCAGCAGCCAAGAAATAACGGTGACAGGGGCCCACTATGGCTACACCTTC. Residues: CASSQEITVTGAHYGYTF.

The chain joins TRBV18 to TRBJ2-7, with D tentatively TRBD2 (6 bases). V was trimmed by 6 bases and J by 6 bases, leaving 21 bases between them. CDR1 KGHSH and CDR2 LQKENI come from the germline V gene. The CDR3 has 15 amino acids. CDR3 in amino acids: CASSDLARGKTEQYF. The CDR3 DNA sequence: TGTGCCAGCTCCGACCTGGCCCGGGGGAAAACCGAGCAGTACTTC.

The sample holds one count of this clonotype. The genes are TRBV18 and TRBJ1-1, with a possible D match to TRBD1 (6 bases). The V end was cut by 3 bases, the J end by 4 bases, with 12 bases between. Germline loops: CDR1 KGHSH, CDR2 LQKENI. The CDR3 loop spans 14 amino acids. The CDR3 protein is CASSPGTYATEAFF. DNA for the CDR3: TGTGCCAGCTCACCGGGGACATATGCCACTGAAGCTTTCTTT.